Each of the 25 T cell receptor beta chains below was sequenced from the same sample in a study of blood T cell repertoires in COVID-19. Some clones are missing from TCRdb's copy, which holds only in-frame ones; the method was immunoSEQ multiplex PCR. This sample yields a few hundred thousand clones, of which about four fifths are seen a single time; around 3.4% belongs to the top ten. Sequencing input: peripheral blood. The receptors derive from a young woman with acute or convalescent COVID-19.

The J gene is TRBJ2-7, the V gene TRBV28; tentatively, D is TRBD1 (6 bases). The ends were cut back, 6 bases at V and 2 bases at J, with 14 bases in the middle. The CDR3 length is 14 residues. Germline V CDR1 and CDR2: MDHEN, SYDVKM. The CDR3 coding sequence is TGTGCCAGCAGGGAGGCCGGGACAACCTACGAGCAGTACTTC. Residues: CASREAGTTYEQYF. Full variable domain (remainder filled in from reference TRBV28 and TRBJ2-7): DVKVTQSSRYLVKRTGEKVFLECVQDMDHENMFWYRQDPGLGLRLIYFSYDVKMKEKGDIPEGYSVSREKKERFSLILESASTNQTSMYLCASREAGTTYEQYFGPGTRLTVT.

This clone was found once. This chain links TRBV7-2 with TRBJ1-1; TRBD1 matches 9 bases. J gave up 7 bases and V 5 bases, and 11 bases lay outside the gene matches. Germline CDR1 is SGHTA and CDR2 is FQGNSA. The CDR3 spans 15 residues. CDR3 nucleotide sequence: TGTGCCAGCAGCGTCAGACAGGGGGGGCTCCTTGAAGCTTTCTTT. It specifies CASSVRQGGLLEAFF.

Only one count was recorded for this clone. This CDR3 is CASSPRGNQPQHF. The DNA for the CDR3 is TGTGCCAGCAGCCCTCGCGGCAATCAGCCCCAGCATTTT. This chain connects TRBV12-3 or TRBV12-4 to TRBJ1-5; D call uncertain. Trimming removed 6 bases at V and 2 bases at J, with 8 bases between. This CDR3 is built from 13 residues.

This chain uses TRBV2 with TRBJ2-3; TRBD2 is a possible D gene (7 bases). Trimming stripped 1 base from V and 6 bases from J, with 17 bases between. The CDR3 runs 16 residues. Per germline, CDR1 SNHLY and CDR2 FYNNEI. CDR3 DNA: TGTGCCAGCAGTGAAGGGCGGGGGCCACCGGGGGATACGCAGTATTTT. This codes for CASSEGRGPPGDTQYF.

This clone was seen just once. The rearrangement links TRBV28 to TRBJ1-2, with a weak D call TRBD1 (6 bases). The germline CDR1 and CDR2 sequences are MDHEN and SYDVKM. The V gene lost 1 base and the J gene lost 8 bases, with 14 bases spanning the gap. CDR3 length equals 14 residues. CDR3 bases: TGTGCCAGCAGTTTATCGGACAGACAACAAGGCTACACCTTC. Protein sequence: CASSLSDRQQGYTF.

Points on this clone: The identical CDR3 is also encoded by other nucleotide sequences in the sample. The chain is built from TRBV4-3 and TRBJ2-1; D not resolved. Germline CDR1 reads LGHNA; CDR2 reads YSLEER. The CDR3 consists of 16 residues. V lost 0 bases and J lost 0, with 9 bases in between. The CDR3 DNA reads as TGCGCCAGCAGCCAAGATCTTAGGAGCTCCTACAATGAGCAGTTCTTC. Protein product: CASSQDLRSSYNEQFF.

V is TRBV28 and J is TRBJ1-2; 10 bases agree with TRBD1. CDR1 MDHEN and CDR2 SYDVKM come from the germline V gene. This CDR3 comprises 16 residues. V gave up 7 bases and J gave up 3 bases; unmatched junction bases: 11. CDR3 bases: TGTGCCAGCAACTCACCCGGGACAGGGGACTACTATGGCTACACCTTC. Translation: CASNSPGTGDYYGYTF.

The CDR3 DNA is TGTGCCAGCTCACCCTGGACAGGGCGAAGTACCGGGGAGCTGTTTTTT. This codes for CASSPWTGRSTGELFF. The J gene is TRBJ2-2, the V gene TRBV18; TRBD1 agrees at 8 bases. From germline, CDR1 is KGHSH and CDR2 LQKENI. With V trimmed by 3 bases and J by 5 bases, 8 bases remained unmatched. The CDR3 has 16 amino acids. The complete variable domain, with remaining parts taken from reference TRBV18 and TRBJ2-2, reads NAGVMQNPRHLVRRRGQEARLRCSPMKGHSHVYWYRQLPEEGLKFMVYLQKENIIDESGMPKERFSAEFPKEGPSILRIQQVVRGDSAAYFCASSPWTGRSTGELFFGEGSRLTVL.

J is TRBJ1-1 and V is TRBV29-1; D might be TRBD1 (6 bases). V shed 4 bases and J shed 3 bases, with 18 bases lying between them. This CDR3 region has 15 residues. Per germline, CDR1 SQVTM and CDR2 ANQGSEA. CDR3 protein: CSVGGASGGHTEAFF. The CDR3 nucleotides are TGCAGCGTTGGAGGGGCCTCGGGGGGGCACACTGAAGCTTTCTTT.

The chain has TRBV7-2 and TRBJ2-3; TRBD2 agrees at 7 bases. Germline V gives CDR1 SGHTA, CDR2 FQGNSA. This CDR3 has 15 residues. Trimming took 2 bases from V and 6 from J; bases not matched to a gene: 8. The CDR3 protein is CASSLSGTKLDTQYF. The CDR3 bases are TGTGCCAGCAGCTTATCCGGGACTAAGCTCGATACGCAGTATTTT. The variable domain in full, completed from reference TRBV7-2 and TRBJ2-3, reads GAGVSQSPSNKVTEKGKDVELRCDPISGHTALYWYRQSLGQGLEFLIYFQGNSAPDKSGLPSDRFSAERTGGSVSTLTIQRTQQEDSAVYLCASSLSGTKLDTQYFGPGTRLTVL.

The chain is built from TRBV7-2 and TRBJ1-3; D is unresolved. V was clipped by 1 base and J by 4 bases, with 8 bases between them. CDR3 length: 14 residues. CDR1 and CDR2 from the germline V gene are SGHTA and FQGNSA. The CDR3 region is CASSLVGRGNTIYF. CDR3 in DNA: TGTGCCAGCAGCTTAGTGGGCAGGGGAAACACCATATATTTT. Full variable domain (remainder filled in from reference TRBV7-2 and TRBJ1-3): GAGVSQSPSNKVTEKGKDVELRCDPISGHTALYWYRQSLGQGLEFLIYFQGNSAPDKSGLPSDRFSAERTGGSVSTLTIQRTQQEDSAVYLCASSLVGRGNTIYFGEGSWLTVV.

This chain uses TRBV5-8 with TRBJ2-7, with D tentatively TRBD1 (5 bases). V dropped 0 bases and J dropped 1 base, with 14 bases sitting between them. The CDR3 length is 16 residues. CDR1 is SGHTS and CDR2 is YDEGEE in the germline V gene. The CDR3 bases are TGTGCCAGCAGCTTGGCCGGAAGGGGCCGATCCTACGAGCAGTACTTC. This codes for CASSLAGRGRSYEQYF.

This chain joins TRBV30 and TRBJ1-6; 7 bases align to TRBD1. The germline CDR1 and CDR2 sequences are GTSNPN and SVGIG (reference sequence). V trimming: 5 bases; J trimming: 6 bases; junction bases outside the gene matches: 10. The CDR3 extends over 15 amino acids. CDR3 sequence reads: CAWGIQTGTNSPLHF. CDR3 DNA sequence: TGTGCCTGGGGGATCCAGACAGGGACTAATTCACCCCTCCACTTT.

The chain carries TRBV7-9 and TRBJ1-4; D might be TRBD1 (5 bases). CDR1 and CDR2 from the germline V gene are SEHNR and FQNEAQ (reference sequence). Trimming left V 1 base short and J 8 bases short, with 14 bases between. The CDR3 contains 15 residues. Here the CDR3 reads CASSLEGGGNEKLFF. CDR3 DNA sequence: TGTGCCAGCAGCTTAGAGGGCGGGGGGAACGAAAAACTGTTTTTT.

The CDR3 reads CASSDQGVSNQPQHF. The CDR3 DNA reads TGTGCCAGCTCAGACCAGGGGGTAAGCAATCAGCCCCAGCATTTT. The gene calls are TRBV18 and TRBJ1-5, with 7 positions matching TRBD1. CDR3 size: 15 residues. Germline trimming cut 5 bases from V and 1 base from J; bases unmatched to any gene: 5. The V gene's germline CDR1 is KGHSH and CDR2 LQKENI.

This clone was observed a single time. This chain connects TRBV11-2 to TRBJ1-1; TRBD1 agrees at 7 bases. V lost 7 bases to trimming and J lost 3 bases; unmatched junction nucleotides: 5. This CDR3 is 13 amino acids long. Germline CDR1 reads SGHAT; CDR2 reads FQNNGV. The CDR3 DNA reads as TGTGCCAGCACAAGGGACAGAGACACTGAAGCTTTCTTT. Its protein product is CASTRDRDTEAFF.

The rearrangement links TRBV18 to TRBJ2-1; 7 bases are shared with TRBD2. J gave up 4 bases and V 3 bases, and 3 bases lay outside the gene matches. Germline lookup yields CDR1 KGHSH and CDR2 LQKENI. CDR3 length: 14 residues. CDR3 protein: CASSPLAEYNEQFF. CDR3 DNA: TGTGCCAGCTCACCCCTAGCGGAATACAATGAGCAGTTCTTC.

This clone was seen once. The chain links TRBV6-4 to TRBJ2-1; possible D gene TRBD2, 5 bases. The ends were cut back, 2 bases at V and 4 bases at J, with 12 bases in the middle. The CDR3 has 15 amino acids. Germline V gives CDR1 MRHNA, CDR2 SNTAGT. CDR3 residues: CASSDVSTGYNEQFF. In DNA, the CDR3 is TGTGCCAGCAGTGACGTCTCAACGGGGTACAATGAGCAGTTCTTC.

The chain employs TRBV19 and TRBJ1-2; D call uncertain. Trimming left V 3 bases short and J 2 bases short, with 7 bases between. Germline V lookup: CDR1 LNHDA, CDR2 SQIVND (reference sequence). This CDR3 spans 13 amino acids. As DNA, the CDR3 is TGTGCCAGTAGTATGGCACAGAACTATGGCTACACCTTC. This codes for CASSMAQNYGYTF. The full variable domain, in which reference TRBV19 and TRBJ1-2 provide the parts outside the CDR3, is DGGITQSPKYLFRKEGQNVTLSCEQNLNHDAMYWYRQDPGQGLRLIYYSQIVNDFQKGDIAEGYSVSREKKESFPLTVTSAQKNPTAFYLCASSMAQNYGYTFGSGTRLTVV.

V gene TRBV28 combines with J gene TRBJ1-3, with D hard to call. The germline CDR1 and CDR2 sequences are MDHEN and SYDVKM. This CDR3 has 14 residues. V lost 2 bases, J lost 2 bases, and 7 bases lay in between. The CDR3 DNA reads TGTGCCAGCAGTTTACAGGCCGCTGGAAACACCATATATTTT. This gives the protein CASSLQAAGNTIYF.

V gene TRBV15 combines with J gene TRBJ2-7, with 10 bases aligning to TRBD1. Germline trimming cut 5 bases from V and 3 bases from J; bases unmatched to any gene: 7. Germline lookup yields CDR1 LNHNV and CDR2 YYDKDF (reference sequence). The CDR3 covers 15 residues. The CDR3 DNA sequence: TGTGCCACCAGCCTGCCAGGACAGGGGGTCTACGAGCAGTACTTC. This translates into CATSLPGQGVYEQYF.

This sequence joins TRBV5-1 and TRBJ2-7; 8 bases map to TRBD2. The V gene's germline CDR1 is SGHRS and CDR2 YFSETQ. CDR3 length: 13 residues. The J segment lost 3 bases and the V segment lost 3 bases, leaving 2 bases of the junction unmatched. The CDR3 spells CASSSSGLYEQYF. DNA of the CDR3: TGCGCCAGCAGCTCTAGCGGGCTCTACGAGCAGTACTTC.

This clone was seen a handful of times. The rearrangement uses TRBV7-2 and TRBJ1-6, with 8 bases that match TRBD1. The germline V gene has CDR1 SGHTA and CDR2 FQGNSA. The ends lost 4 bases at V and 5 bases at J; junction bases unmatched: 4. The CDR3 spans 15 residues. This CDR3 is CASSSGGGNNSPLHF. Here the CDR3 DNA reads TGTGCCAGCAGCTCAGGGGGCGGGAATAATTCACCCCTCCACTTT.

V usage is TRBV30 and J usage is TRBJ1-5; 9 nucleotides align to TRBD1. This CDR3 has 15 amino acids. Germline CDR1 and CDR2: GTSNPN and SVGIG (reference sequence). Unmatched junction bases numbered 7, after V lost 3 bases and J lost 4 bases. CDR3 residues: CAWSGGQGPNQPQHF. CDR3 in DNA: TGTGCCTGGAGCGGCGGACAGGGGCCGAATCAGCCCCAGCATTTT.

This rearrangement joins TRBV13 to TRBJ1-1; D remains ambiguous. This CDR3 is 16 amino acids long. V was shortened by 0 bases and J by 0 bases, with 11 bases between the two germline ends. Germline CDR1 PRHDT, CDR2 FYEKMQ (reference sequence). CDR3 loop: CASSLGAVFLNTEAFF. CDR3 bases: TGTGCCAGCAGCTTAGGGGCAGTCTTTTTGAACACTGAAGCTTTCTTT.